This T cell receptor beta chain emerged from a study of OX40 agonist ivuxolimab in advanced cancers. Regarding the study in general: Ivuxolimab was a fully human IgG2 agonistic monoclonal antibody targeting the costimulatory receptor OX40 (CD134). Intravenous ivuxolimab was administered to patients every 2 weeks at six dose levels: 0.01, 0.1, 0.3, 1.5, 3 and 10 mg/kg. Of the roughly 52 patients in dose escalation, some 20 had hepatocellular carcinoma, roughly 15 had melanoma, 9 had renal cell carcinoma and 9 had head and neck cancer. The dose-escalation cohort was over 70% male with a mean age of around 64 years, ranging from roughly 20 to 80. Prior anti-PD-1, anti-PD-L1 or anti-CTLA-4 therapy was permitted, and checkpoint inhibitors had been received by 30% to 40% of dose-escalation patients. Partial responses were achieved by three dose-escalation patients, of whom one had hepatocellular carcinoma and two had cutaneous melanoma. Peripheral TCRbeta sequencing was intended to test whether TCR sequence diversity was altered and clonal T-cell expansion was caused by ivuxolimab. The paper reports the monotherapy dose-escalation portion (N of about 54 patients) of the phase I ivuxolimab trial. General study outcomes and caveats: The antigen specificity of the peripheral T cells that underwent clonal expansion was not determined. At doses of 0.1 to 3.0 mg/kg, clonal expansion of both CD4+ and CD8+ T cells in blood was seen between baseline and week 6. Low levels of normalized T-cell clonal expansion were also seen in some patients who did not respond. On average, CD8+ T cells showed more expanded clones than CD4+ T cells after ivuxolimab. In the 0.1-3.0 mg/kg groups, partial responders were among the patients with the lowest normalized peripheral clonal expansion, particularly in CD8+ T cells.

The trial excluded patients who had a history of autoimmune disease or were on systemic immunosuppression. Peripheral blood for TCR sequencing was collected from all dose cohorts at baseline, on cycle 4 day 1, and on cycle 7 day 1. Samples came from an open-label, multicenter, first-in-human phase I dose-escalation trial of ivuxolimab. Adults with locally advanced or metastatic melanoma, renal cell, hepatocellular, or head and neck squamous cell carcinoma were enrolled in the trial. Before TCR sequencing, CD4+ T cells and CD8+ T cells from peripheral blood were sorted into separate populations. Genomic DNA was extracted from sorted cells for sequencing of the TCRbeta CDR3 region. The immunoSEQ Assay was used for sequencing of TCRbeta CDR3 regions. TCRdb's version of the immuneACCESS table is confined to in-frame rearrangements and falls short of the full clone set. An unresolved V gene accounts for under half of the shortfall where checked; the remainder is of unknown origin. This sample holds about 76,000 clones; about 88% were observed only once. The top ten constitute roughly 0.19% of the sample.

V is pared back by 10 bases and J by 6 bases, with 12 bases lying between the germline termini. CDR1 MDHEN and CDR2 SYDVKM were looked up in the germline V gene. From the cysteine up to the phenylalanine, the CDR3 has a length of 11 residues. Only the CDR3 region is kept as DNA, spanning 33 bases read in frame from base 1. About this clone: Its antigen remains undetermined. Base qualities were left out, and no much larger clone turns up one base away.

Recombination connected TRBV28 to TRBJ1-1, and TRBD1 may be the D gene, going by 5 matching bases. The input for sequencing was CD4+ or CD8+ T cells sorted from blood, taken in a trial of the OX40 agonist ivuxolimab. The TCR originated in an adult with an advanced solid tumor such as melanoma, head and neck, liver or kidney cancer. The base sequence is TGTGCCATTTCGGGGCGGGCTGAAGCTTTCTTT. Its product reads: CAISGRAEAFF.